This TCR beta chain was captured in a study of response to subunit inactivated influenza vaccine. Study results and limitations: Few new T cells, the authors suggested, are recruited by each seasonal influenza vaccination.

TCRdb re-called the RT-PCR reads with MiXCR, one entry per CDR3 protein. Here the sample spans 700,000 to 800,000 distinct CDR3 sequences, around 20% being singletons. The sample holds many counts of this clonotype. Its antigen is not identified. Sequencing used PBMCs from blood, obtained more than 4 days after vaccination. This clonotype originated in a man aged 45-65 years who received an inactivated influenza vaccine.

This chain's CDR3 is CASSLVGGRNEQYF. CDR3 bases: TGTGCCAGCAGTTTAGTGGGGGGGCGGAACGAGCAGTACTTC. The chain links TRBV12-3 or TRBV12-4 to TRBJ2-7, with D perhaps TRBD2 (7 bases). CDR3 size: 14 residues. V was shortened by 1 base and J by 5 bases, with 12 bases between the two germline ends.